This T cell receptor beta chain came from a study of blood T cell repertoires in COVID-19 (dated by TCRdb to the early 2020s). Regarding the research as a whole: Collaborator samples came from the United States, Italy and Spain and covered acute and convalescent phases of COVID-19. The samples were drawn from the first 160 participants of the ongoing ImmuneRACE study and from under 1,500 subjects provided by 6 global collaborators. Nearly every sample came with metadata listing a de-identified subject ID, COVID-19 status, age in years and sex. Deeply sampled blood TCRbeta repertoires from subjects exposed to, actively infected with, or recovered from COVID-19 were included in the dataset. The material from the prospective study consisted of cDNA or gDNA derived from T cells, B-cell-depleted T cells, or PBMCs. The repertoires were released in a freely available public database meant as a resource for research on the immune response to SARS-CoV-2. HLA class I and class II types, where available, came from metadata supplied by the sample provider rather than from assay-based typing.

The germline V gene supplies CDR1 KGHSH and CDR2 LQKENI. The junction shows trimming of 8 bases on V and 3 bases on J, and the gene matches do not reach 8 bases of it. Spanning cysteine to phenylalanine, the CDR3 consists of 14 amino acids. The CDR3 DNA has 42 bases and is translated from base 1. Study-wide conclusions, independent of this receptor: How much clinical and demographic metadata was included differed by source and by participant, and the metadata was provided uncurated.

Comment on this clone: There is no known antigen for this receptor. There are no base qualities to consult, and no much larger clone falls within one base.

The immunoSEQ Assay, a bias-controlled multiplex PCR, was used to amplify TCRbeta CDR3 regions from genomic DNA. In the source study's methods: The number of nucleated cells in each sample was estimated from the amplification of reference gene primers within the assay. Sequence reads were collapsed and filtered to measure the absolute abundance of every unique TCRbeta CDR3 rearrangement. Productive Simpson clonality was computed per sample as the square root of Simpson's diversity index over productive rearrangements. TCRdb carries this immuneACCESS record with in-frame sequences only. Its versions omit some clonotypes, under half of them owing to an unresolved V gene in the studies checked, with the rest unexplained. The DNA gave D and trimming, while V, J and clone size come from that table. This sample gives roughly 250,000 clones in total; around 85% of them show up just once. The top ten clones comprise roughly 0.94% of the sample.

One collaborating source in Seattle enrolled patients while the patients were actively infected and followed the patients over time throughout the course of disease. The collaborating institutions used their own protocols to collect whole blood in K2EDTA tubes. For TCRbeta analysis, collaborators shipped samples as frozen whole blood, isolated PBMCs, or DNA extracted from either of those sample types. The TCR was taken from a human donor with COVID-19, enrolled during active disease. The donor label of this sample is uncertain. Specimen: peripheral blood. The rearranged segments are TRBV18 and TRBJ1-2; 8 bases in the junction line up with TRBD1. CDR3 reads: CASHGQDRDYGYTF. In nucleotides, the sequence is TGTGCCAGCCACGGCCAGGACAGGGACTATGGCTACACCTTC.